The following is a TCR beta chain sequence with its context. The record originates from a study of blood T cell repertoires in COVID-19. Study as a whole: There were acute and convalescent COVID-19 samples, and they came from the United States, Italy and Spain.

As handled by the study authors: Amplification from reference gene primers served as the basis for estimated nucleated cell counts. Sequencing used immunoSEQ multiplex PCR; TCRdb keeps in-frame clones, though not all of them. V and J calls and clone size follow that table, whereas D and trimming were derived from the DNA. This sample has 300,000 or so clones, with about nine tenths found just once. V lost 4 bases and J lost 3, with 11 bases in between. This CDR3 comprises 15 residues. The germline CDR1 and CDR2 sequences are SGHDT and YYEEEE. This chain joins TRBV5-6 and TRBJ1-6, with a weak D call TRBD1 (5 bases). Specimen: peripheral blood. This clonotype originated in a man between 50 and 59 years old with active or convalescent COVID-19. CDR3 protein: CASSREQVYNSPLHF. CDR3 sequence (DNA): TGTGCCAGCAGCCGAGAACAGGTCTATAATTCACCCCTCCACTTT.